This entry lists 6 T cell receptor beta chains sequenced from one sample in a study of T cells in women clearing cervical HPV infection. Clones were read by immunoSEQ multiplex PCR, and TCRdb kept only the in-frame ones, dropping some. The sample data list 31,000 or so clones. The sequenced sample consisted of blood buffy coat. These TCRs come from a woman aged 18 to 75 with a cervical HPV16 infection that either progressed to CIN3+ or cleared (not recorded which).

About this clone itself: The CDR3 extends 3 residues past the end of the read, so its final part is completed from the germline J gene. The chain joins TRBV5-1 to TRBJ2-1, with 8 bases aligning to TRBD2. The CDR3 covers 15 residues. J gave up 2 bases and V 4 bases, and 5 bases lay outside the gene matches. Germline V lookup: CDR1 SGHRS, CDR2 YFSETQ. CDR3 loop: CASSPSGGAYNEQFF. The CDR3 bases that were read are TGCGCCAGCAGCCCGAGCGGGGGAGCCTACAATGAG.

With regard to this clone: With the read ending 3 residues before the CDR3 end, the germline J gene is used to fill in that end. The chain has TRBV19 and TRBJ2-2; 7 bases map to TRBD2. The CDR3 extends over 14 amino acids. Germline trimming cut 5 bases from V and 4 bases from J; bases unmatched to any gene: 4. Germline CDR1 is LNHDA and CDR2 is SQIVND (reference sequence). The sequenced part of the CDR3 DNA is TGTGCCAGTAGTCCGACTAGCAGCACCGGGGAG. It codes for CASSPTSSTGE. The whole CDR3 is CASSPTSSTGELFF.

With regard to this clone: The read is 3 residues too short to cover the CDR3 end, so that end is filled in from the germline J gene. The chain joins TRBV5-1 to TRBJ1-6; D is perhaps TRBD1 (5 bases). Germline V gene data show CDR1 as SGHRS and CDR2 as YFSETQ. With 0 bases removed from V and 7 bases from J, the gap between germline ends came to 5 bases. CDR3 length: 13 amino acids. CDR3 protein: CASSLAGNSPLHF. The part of the CDR3 DNA that was read is TGCGCCAGCAGCTTGGCAGGGAATTCACCC.

On this clone itself: One end of the junction does not line up with germline, which may come from a read error. The sequence runs out 3 residues before the end of the CDR3; the remainder is reconstructed from the germline J gene. The chain couples TRBV7-7 to TRBJ2-3; possible D gene TRBD1, 6 bases. Germline assignment: CDR1 SSHAT and CDR2 FNYEAQ (reference sequence). CDR3 length: 13 residues. The CDR3 region is CASSPDRSDTQYF. CDR3 DNA (partial): TGTGCTAGCAGCCCAGACAGGTCAGATACG.

As concerns this clone: The read terminates 3 residues ahead of where the CDR3 ends, so the germline J gene completes it. The gene calls are TRBV27 and TRBJ2-7, with D possibly matching TRBD2 (6 bases). The CDR3 sequence is 15 residues long. In germline, CDR1 is MNHEY, CDR2 SMNVEV (reference sequence). V lost 7 bases, J lost 3 bases, and 19 bases lay in between. The part of the CDR3 DNA that was read is TGTGCCAGCACCGAATTAGTCGGCGGGATCTACGAG. Protein: CASTELVGGIYE. The complete CDR3 sequence is CASTELVGGIYEQYF.

Concerning this clone itself: Read data end 3 residues before the CDR3 end; the end is taken from the germline J gene. The J gene is TRBJ2-5, the V gene TRBV12-3 or TRBV12-4; no reliable D call. The CDR3 consists of 11 residues. With 2 bases removed from V and 7 bases from J, the gap between germline ends came to 5 bases. The CDR3 sequence: CASSLSRTQYF. The sequenced CDR3 bases are TGTGCCAGCAGTTTATCCAGGACC.